The next 2 T cell receptor beta chains were all read from a single sample in a study of T cell responses to AZD1222 COVID-19 vaccine. TCRdb's table, derived via immunoSEQ multiplex PCR, lists solely in-frame clones and lacks some. The sample yields approximately 100,000 clones, about 90% seen once. This specimen consisted of peripheral blood, obtained 28 days after the second AZD1222 dose. The receptors shown here come from an adult who received the AZD1222 COVID-19 vaccine.

The chain joins TRBV6-5 to TRBJ1-3; TRBD1 might be the D (6 bases). Trimming removed 6 bases from V and 7 bases from J, with 19 bases in between. The germline CDR1 and CDR2 sequences are MNHEY and SVGAGI. CDR3 length: 15 amino acids. The DNA for the CDR3 is TGTGCCAGCAGCCTAACAGGGACGATTGGGAACACCATATATTTT. The encoded protein is CASSLTGTIGNTIYF.

J is TRBJ2-3 and V is TRBV2; 7 bases are a match to TRBD1. CDR3 size: 15 residues. V trimming: 6 bases; J trimming: 0 bases; junction bases outside the gene matches: 6. CDR1 SNHLY and CDR2 FYNNEI come from the germline V gene. The CDR3 sequence is CASSLGQPSTDTQYF. The CDR3 nucleotides read TGTGCCAGCAGCCTGGGACAGCCTAGCACAGATACGCAGTATTTT.